These 27 T cell receptor beta chains were sequenced from one sample in a study of T cells expressing NK-cell markers. TCRdb re-called the 5' RACE reads; one entry per CDR3 protein, DNA not given. The sample has 500,000 to 700,000 distinct CDR3 sequences. Sequences were obtained from blood T cells: a sorted CD56 or NKG2C T cell subset, CD4+ or CD8+ T cells, or bulk PBMC T cells (not recorded which). The receptors originated from a man between 18 and 29 years old in good health.

This chain joins TRBV5-1 and TRBJ2-6; TCRdb's assignment of TRBD1 cannot be checked, as there is no DNA. Germline CDR1 reads SGHRS; CDR2 reads YFSETQ. The CDR3 loop spans 17 amino acids. CDR3 region: CASSLIGGPSGANVLTF.

This chain connects TRBV6-5 to TRBJ2-7; TCRdb names TRBD1, which stays unverified in the absence of DNA. Germline CDR1 MNHEY, CDR2 SVGAGI. This CDR3 is built from 16 residues. The CDR3 region is CASSYRPAGDSYEQYF.

The rearrangement joins TRBV6-4 to TRBJ2-3; absent DNA, TCRdb's TRBD1 call cannot be checked. CDR1 and CDR2 (germline): MRHNA, SNTAGT. The CDR3 loop spans 13 amino acids. CDR3 region: CASSGQGGDTQYF.

V usage is TRBV12-3 or TRBV12-4 and J usage is TRBJ2-5; absent DNA, TCRdb's TRBD2 call cannot be checked. This CDR3 is built from 16 residues. CDR3 in amino acids: CASSLHKLAGVETQYF.

CDR3 amino acids: CASSFGGQGPEEKLFF. The rearrangement uses TRBV5-1 and TRBJ1-4; TCRdb's assignment of TRBD1 cannot be checked, as there is no DNA. The CDR3 is 16 amino acids. Germline CDR1 SGHRS, CDR2 YFSETQ.

The genes are TRBV6-5 and TRBJ1-6. The length of the CDR3 is 14 residues. CDR1 and CDR2 from the germline V gene are MNHEY and SVGAGI. CDR3 protein: CASSYGSYNSPLHF.

CDR3: CASSLESGKGNEQFF. This chain joins TRBV11-2 and TRBJ2-1; without DNA, the TCRdb call of TRBD1 cannot be checked. The CDR3 runs to 15 residues. The germline CDR1 and CDR2 sequences are SGHAT and FQNNGV.

The gene calls are TRBV24-1 and TRBJ2-1; absent DNA, TCRdb's TRBD1 call cannot be checked. Per the germline V gene, CDR1 is KGHDR and CDR2 is SFDVKD. The CDR3 length is 16 residues. The CDR3 spells CATSDPSRDHYNEQFF.

V is TRBV5-4 and J is TRBJ2-1; TCRdb calls TRBD2, which cannot be checked without DNA. CDR1 is SGHNT, CDR2 YYREEE, per germline (reference sequence). The CDR3 length is 16 residues. The chain's CDR3 is CASSLAPQGGGNEQFF.

The chain has TRBV12-3 or TRBV12-4 and TRBJ1-1; the TCRdb call, TRBD1, lacks DNA for checking. The CDR3 runs 13 residues. The chain's CDR3 is CAVRTGVGTEAFF.

The chain employs TRBV4-3 and TRBJ2-7; TCRdb indicates TRBD2, and absent DNA this call remains unverified. Germline V CDR1 and CDR2: LGHNA, YSLEER. The CDR3 sequence is 15 residues long. CDR3 amino acids: CASSQGSGPRYEQYF.

V gene TRBV7-2 combines with J gene TRBJ2-1; the TRBD2 assignment by TCRdb is unverifiable without DNA. The CDR3 covers 17 residues. Germline CDR1 is SGHTA and CDR2 is FQGNSA. The CDR3 loop is CASSLVGSGTKENEQFF.

V gene TRBV20-1 combines with J gene TRBJ2-1. The CDR3 is 19 amino acids. Germline CDR1 and CDR2: DFQATT and SNEGSKA (reference sequence). CDR3 sequence: CSARQRDGTSYSSYNEQFF.

The V gene is TRBV12-3 or TRBV12-4, the J gene TRBJ2-5. The CDR3 sequence is 13 residues long. The CDR3 region is CASSSVQLETQYF.

The chain recombines TRBV12-3 or TRBV12-4 with TRBJ2-3; the D gene TCRdb calls, TRBD2, cannot be checked with no DNA. The CDR3 contains 16 residues. The CDR3 here is CASSHELAGVGDTQYF.

The genes are TRBV7-9 and TRBJ2-3; TCRdb's D call of TRBD2 is untestable without DNA. There are 16 residues in the CDR3. The germline V gene encodes CDR1 SEHNR and CDR2 FQNEAQ (reference sequence). The CDR3 spells CASSFGWAGNTDTQYF. Supplemented by reference TRBV7-9 and TRBJ2-3, the full variable domain reads DTGVSQNPRHKITKRGQNVTFRCDPISEHNRLYWYRQTLGQGPEFLTYFQNEAQLEKSRLLSDRFSAERPKGSFSTLEIQRTEQGDSAMYLCASSFGWAGNTDTQYFGPGTRLTVL.

This chain uses TRBV6-1 with TRBJ2-5; TCRdb lists TRBD1, though no DNA is available to test this call. Germline V gene sequence: CDR1 MNHNS, CDR2 SASEGT. This CDR3 contains 14 residues. The CDR3 sequence is CASSPGTDQETQYF.

The chain combines TRBV25-1 with TRBJ2-5; TCRdb calls TRBD2, which cannot be checked without DNA. The CDR3 consists of 13 residues. The germline V gene has CDR1 MGHDK and CDR2 SYGVNS. The CDR3 here is CASTTPAPQAQYF. Based on the CDR3 plus reference TRBV25-1 and TRBJ2-5, the full variable domain is EADIYQTPRYLVIGTGKKITLECSQTMGHDKMYWYQQDPGMELHLIHYSYGVNSTEKGDLSSESTVSRIRTEHFPLTLESARPSHTSQYLCASTTPAPQAQYFGPGTRLLVL.

V gene TRBV5-6 combines with J gene TRBJ2-3; the TRBD2 assignment by TCRdb is unverifiable without DNA. The CDR3 is 15 residues long. In germline, CDR1 is SGHDT, CDR2 YYEEEE. The CDR3 sequence: CASDTSGVNTDTQYF.

The V and J genes are TRBV2 and TRBJ2-1. Germline CDR1 is SNHLY and CDR2 is FYNNEI. The CDR3 sequence is 12 residues long. The CDR3 reads CASSEDNNEQFF.

J is TRBJ2-5 and V is TRBV7-9. There are 16 residues in the CDR3. Germline V gives CDR1 SEHNR, CDR2 FQNEAQ (reference sequence). The CDR3 spells CASSSTWSYEQETQYF.

The chain joins TRBV28 to TRBJ2-3; the D call from TCRdb, TRBD2, cannot be confirmed without DNA. This CDR3 spans 13 amino acids. Germline CDR1 is MDHEN and CDR2 is SYDVKM. The CDR3 sequence is CASRAQGTDTQYF. Using reference TRBV28 and TRBJ2-3 for the parts outside the CDR3, the full variable domain is DVKVTQSSRYLVKRTGEKVFLECVQDMDHENMFWYRQDPGLGLRLIYFSYDVKMKEKGDIPEGYSVSREKKERFSLILESASTNQTSMYLCASRAQGTDTQYFGPGTRLTVL.

This chain joins TRBV2 and TRBJ2-3; TCRdb designates TRBD1, a call that cannot be tested without DNA. Germline CDR1 SNHLY, CDR2 FYNNEI. This CDR3 comprises 15 residues. The CDR3 loop is CASSGQGTGTDTQYF.

The genes are TRBV4-2 and TRBJ2-1; TCRdb's D call, TRBD2, is unchecked because there is no DNA. The CDR3 loop spans 16 amino acids. From germline, CDR1 is LGHNA and CDR2 YNFKEQ. The chain's CDR3 is CASRSSSGDFYNEQFF.

The CDR3 loop is CASSDKGLSNEQFF. The chain joins TRBV5-1 to TRBJ2-1; TCRdb outputs TRBD2, but without DNA this stays unchecked. The CDR3 has 14 residues. Germline V gives CDR1 SGHRS, CDR2 YFSETQ.

The chain uses TRBV12-3 or TRBV12-4 and TRBJ2-7; TCRdb's D gene call, TRBD2, goes unchecked for lack of DNA. CDR3 size: 15 residues. CDR3 protein: CASSPQAGGLGEQYF.

The genes are TRBV20-1 and TRBJ1-6; TCRdb selects TRBD1, and the lack of DNA leaves this call unchecked. The CDR3 runs 15 residues. The germline CDR1 and CDR2 sequences are DFQATT and SNEGSKA (reference sequence). The CDR3 spells CSAVSGTGRNSPLHF.